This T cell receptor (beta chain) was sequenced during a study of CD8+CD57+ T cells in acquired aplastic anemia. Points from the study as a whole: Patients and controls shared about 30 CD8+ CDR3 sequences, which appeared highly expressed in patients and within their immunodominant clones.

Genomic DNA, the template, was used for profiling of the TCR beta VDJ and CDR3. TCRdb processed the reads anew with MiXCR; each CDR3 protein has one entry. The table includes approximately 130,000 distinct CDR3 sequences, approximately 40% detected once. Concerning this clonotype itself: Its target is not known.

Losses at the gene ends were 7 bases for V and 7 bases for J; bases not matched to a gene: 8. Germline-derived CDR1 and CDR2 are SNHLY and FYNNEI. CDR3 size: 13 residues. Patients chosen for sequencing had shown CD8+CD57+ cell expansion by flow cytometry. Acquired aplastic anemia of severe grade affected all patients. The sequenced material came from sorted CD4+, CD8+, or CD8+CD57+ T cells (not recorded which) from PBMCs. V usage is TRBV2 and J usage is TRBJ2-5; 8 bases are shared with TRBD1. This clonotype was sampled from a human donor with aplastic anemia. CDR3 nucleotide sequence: TGTGCCAGCAAACCCGGACAGGGTGGGACCCAGTACTTC. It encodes CASKPGQGGTQYF.